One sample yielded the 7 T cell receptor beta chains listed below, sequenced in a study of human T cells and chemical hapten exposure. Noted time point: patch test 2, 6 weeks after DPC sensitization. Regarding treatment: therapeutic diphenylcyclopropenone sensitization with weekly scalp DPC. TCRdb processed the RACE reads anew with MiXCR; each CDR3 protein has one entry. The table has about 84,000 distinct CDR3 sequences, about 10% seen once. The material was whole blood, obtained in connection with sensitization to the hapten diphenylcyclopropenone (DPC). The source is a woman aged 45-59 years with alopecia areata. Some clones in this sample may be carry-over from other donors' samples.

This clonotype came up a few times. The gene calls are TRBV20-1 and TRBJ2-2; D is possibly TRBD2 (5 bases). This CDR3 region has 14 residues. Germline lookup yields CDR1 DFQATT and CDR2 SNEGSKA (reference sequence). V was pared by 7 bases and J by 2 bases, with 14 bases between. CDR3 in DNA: TGCAGTGTCCCACGGGGTCTCAACACCGGGGAGCTGTTTTTT. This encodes CSVPRGLNTGELFF.

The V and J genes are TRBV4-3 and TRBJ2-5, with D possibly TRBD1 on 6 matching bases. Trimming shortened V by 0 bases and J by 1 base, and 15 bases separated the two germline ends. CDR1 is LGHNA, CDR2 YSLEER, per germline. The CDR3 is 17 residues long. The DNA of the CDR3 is TGCGCCAGCAGCCAAGAGATCCAGGGGTCCCTCCAAGAGACCCAGTACTTC. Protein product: CASSQEIQGSLQETQYF.

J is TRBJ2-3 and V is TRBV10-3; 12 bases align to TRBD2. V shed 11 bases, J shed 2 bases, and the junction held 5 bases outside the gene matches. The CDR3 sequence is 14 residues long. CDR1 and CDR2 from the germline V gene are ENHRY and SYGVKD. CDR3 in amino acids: CAATSGSVTDTQYF. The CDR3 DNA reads TGTGCCGCGACTAGCGGGAGCGTCACAGATACGCAGTATTTT.

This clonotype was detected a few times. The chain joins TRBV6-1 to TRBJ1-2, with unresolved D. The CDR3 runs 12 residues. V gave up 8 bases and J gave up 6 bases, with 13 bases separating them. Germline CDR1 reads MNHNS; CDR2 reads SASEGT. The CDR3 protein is CASRIGDNGYTF. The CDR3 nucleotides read TGTGCCAGCCGTATAGGAGATAATGGCTACACCTTC.

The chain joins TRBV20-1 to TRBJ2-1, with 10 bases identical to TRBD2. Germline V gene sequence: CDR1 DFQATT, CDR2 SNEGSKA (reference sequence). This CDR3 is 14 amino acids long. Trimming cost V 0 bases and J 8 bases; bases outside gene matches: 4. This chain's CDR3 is CSAREAGGVDEQFF. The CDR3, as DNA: TGCAGTGCTAGAGAAGCGGGAGGGGTGGATGAGCAGTTCTTC.

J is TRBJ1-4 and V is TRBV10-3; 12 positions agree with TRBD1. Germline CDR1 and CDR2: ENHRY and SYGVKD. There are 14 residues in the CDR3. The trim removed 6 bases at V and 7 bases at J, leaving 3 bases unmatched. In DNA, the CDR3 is TGTGCCATCAGCGGGACAGGGGGCTTTGAAAAACTGTTTTTT. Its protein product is CAISGTGGFEKLFF.

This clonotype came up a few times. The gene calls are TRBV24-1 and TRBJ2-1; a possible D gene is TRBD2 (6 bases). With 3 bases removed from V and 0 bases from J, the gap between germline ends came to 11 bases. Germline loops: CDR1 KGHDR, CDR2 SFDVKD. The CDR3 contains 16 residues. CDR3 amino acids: CATSDNQGGSYNEQFF. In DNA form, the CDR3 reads TGTGCCACCAGTGATAATCAGGGAGGCTCCTACAATGAGCAGTTCTTC.